This is a list of T cell receptor beta chains from one sample in a study of cytomegalovirus exposure and HLA in healthy donors. The table came from immunoSEQ multiplex PCR; TCRdb's copy has only in-frame clones and leaves some out. The table gives around 29,000 clones; the top ten clones make up 0.71% of it. Sequenced input: PBMCs. The receptors originated from a man between 25 and 39 years old in good health and CMV-seronegative. Both conserved end residues are part of each CDR3. D genes are given only for firm matches.

length | D | J | V | DNA | CDR3
12 | . | TRBJ2-7 | TRBV30 | TGTGCCTGGAGCACAAACTCCTACGAGCAGTACTTC | CAWSTNSYEQYF
15 | TRBD2 | TRBJ2-2 | TRBV6-6 | TGTGCCAGCAGTTACTCGGCGGGAGTGGGCGGGGAGCTGTTTTTT | CASSYSAGVGGELFF
13 | TRBD1 | TRBJ1-1 | TRBV28 | TGTGCCAGCAATTCCGGGACAGGGGGCCGAGCTTTCTTT | CASNSGTGGRAFF
11 | . | TRBJ1-2 | TRBV5-1 | TGCGCCAGCAGCGGGACAATGGGCTACACCTTC | CASSGTMGYTF
14 | . | TRBJ2-1 | TRBV6-1 | TGTGCCAGCAGTGATCCGGGTGTATATAATGAGCAGTTCTTC | CASSDPGVYNEQFF
14 | . | TRBJ1-1 | TRBV4-1 | TGCGCCAGCAGCCGAGGTCTCCGGGACACTGAAGCTTTCTTT | CASSRGLRDTEAFF
15 | . | TRBJ1-1 | TRBV11-1 | TGTGCCAGCAGCCCAGTAGGGACAAGGAACACTGAAGCTTTCTTT | CASSPVGTRNTEAFF
17 | . | TRBJ2-2 | TRBV19 | TGTGCCAGTAGTCCCCATTGGGGACACGGGTACACCGGGGAGCTGTTTTTT | CASSPHWGHGYTGELFF
13 | . | TRBJ1-2 | TRBV9 | TGTGCCAGCAGCCCGACACCGTCCTATGGCTACACCTTC | CASSPTPSYGYTF
12 | . | TRBJ1-2 | TRBV30 | TGTGCCTGGAGTAGAGGCCCTTATGGCTACACCTTC | CAWSRGPYGYTF
14 | . | TRBJ2-3 | TRBV4-1 | TGCGCCAGCAGCCAAGGCCCTAGTCTTGATACGCAGTATTTT | CASSQGPSLDTQYF
14 | . | TRBJ2-7 | TRBV28 | TGTGCCAGCAGTTTACGGGGGAGCGGGTACGAGCAGTACTTC | CASSLRGSGYEQYF
16 | TRBD1 | TRBJ1-6 | TRBV9 | TGTGCCAGCAGCGTCGGGGCCGGGACAGGGGATTCACCCCTCCACTTT | CASSVGAGTGDSPLHF
13 | . | TRBJ2-5 | TRBV7-2 | TGTGCCAGCTCGTCCCGGCTGACAAAGACCCAGTACTTC | CASSSRLTKTQYF
18 | TRBD1 | TRBJ2-6 | TRBV5-1 | TGCGCCAGCAGCGACGGGACAGGGCCTCTCTCTGGGGCCAACGTCCTGACTTTC | CASSDGTGPLSGANVLTF
17 | TRBD1 | TRBJ1-2 | TRBV7-8 | TGTGCCAGCAGCTTAGGCCCCAGTTACAGGGGTTCGTGGGGCTACACCTTC | CASSLGPSYRGSWGYTF
16 | TRBD2 | TRBJ2-1 | TRBV9 | TGTGCCAGCAGCGTACTTTCTAGCGGGGTCTACAATGAGCAGTTCTTC | CASSVLSSGVYNEQFF
17 | TRBD2 | TRBJ2-7 | TRBV4-3 | TGCGCCAGCAGCCAAGCTTGGGCTAGCGGGTCGGCCTACGAGCAGTACTTC | CASSQAWASGSAYEQYF
15 | . | TRBJ2-2 | TRBV29-1 | TGCAGCGCCGCGCGGCCAAATGCGAACACCGGGGAGCTGTTTTTT | CSAARPNANTGELFF
18 | TRBD2 | TRBJ2-1 | TRBV5-1 | TGCGCCAGCAGCTTGGGGGGCCGCGGGAGGGCCATCCTCAATGAGCAGTTCTTC | CASSLGGRGRAILNEQFF
15 | TRBD1 | TRBJ2-7 | TRBV6-1 | TGTGCCAGCAGTGAAGTTATTGACAGGGGCCACGAGCAGTACTTC | CASSEVIDRGHEQYF
13 | . | TRBJ1-2 | TRBV7-2 | TGTGCCAGCAGCTTAGGGGGGCTCGATGGCTACACCTTC | CASSLGGLDGYTF
14 | TRBD1 | TRBJ2-7 | TRBV2 | TGTGCCAGCAGTGGGGACAGTTGGTCCTACGAGCAGTACTTC | CASSGDSWSYEQYF
14 | . | TRBJ2-5 | TRBV9 | TGTGCCAGCAGCGTAGGACGAGGGGGAGAGACCCAGTACTTC | CASSVGRGGETQYF
14 | . | TRBJ2-1 | TRBV11-2 | TGTGCCAGCAGCCCAACCCACAGGGAATATGAGCAGTTCTTC | CASSPTHREYEQFF
14 | . | TRBJ2-3 | TRBV19 | TGTGCCAGTAGTATACGAGGGGGAGGGGATACGCAGTATTTT | CASSIRGGGDTQYF
13 | . | TRBJ2-7 | TRBV28 | TGTGCCAGCAGTTTATTAGCGGCAAACGAGCAGTACTTC | CASSLLAANEQYF